The T cell receptor beta chain described here comes from a study of cytomegalovirus exposure and HLA in healthy donors. Findings and caveats of the study: Cytomegalovirus-associated TCR beta chains were listed, numbering around 150.

For this clone: Its target is unknown. A read error may account for a junction end that differs from germline.

The V gene's germline CDR1 is SQVTM and CDR2 ANQGSEA. CDR3 length equals 10 residues. PCR was performed using 60 Vbeta and 13 Jbeta primers. Libraries were prepared by immunoSEQ multiplex PCR; TCRdb keeps only in-frame clonotypes and omits some of them. Seen here are tens of thousands of clones, around 59% observed once, and the top ten hold approximately 2.2%. The TCR comes from a human donor in good health. The sample comprised PBMCs. The chain employs TRBV29-1 and TRBJ1-2, with a tentative D call TRBD1 (5 bases). DNA of the CDR3: TGCAGCGTTGGGGGGGAGGGCTACATCTTC. Translation: CSVGGEGYIF.